This T cell receptor (beta chain) comes out of a study of tumor-infiltrating lymphocytes in primary liver carcinoma. Study-level findings and limits: Blood's top-250-clone fraction was significantly lower than that of tumors (p = 0.039).

The germline gives CDR1 SGHNT, CDR2 YENEEA. The length of the CDR3 is 18 residues. Out of unsorted whole blood came the blood RNA, and germline DNA was extracted as well. As concerns this clonotype: Antigen specificity is unknown. The junction departs from the called germline gene at one end, perhaps through a read error.

The investigators made TCR beta cDNA from 400 to 500 ng total RNA, using a constant-region primer. TCR beta libraries came from three nested multiplex PCR rounds using slightly modified ARM-PCR. PCR rounds one and two used TRBV1-TRBV30 forward primers with a C-beta reverse primer for approximately 11 cycles each. TCRdb analysed the multiplex PCR reads with MiXCR anew, one entry per CDR3 protein. The repertoire holds about 320,000 distinct CDR3 sequences, with approximately 60% as singletons. This TCR was recovered from a man between 35 and 55 years old with primary liver carcinoma and hepatitis B virus infection. Sequenced sample: peripheral blood. V gene TRBV11-3 combines with J gene TRBJ2-5, with TRBD2 matching 14 bases. CDR3 region: CASSPGTSGSREQETRYF. In nucleotides, the CDR3 is TGTGCCAGCAGCCCCGGGACTAGCGGGAGCAGGGAACAAGAGACCCGGTACTTC.